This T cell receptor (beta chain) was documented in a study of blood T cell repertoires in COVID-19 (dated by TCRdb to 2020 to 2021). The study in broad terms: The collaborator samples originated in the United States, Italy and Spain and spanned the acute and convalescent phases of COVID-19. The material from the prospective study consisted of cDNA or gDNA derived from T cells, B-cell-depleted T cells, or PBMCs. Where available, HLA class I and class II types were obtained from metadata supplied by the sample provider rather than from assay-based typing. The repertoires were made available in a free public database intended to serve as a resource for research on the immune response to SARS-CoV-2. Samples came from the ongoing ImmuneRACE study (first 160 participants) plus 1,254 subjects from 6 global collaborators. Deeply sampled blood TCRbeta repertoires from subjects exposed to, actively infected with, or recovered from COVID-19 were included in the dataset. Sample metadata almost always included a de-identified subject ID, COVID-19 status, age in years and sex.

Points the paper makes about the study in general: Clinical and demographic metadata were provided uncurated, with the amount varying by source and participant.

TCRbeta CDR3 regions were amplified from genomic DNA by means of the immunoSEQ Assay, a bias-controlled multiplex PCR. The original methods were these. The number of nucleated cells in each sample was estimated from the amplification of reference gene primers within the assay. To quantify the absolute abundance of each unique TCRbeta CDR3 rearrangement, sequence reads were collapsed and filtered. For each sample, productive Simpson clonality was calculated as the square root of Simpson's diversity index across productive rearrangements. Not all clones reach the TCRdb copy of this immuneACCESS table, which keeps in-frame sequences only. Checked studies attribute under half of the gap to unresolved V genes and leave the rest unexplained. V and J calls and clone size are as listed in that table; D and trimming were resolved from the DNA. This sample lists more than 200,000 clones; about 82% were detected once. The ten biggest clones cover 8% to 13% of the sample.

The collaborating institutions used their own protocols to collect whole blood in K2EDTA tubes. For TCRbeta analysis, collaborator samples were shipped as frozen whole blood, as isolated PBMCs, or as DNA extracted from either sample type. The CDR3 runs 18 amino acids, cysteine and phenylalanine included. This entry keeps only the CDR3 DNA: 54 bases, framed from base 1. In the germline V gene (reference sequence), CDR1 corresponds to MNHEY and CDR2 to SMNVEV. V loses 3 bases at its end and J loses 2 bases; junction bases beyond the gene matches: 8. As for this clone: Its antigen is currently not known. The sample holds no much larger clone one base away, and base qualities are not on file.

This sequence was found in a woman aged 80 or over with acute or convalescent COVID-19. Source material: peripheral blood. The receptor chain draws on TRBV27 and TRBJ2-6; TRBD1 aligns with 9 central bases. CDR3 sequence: CASSFLQGANTGANVLTF. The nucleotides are TGTGCCAGCAGTTTCTTACAGGGGGCGAATACTGGGGCCAACGTCCTGACTTTC.